Detailed here is one T cell receptor (beta chain). CDR3 size: 15 residues. Per germline, CDR1 MNHEY and CDR2 SVGEGT. The V gene lost 2 bases and the J gene lost 2 bases, with 9 bases spanning the gap. MiXCR was run by TCRdb on the multiplex PCR reads, yielding one entry per CDR3 protein. This sample has more than 50,000 distinct CDR3 sequences, with approximately 57% found just once. These data belong to a study of breast tumors, draining lymph nodes, adjacent tissues. The genes are TRBV6-2 or TRBV6-3 and TRBJ2-2; tentatively, D is TRBD2 (7 bases). This sequence originates from a female donor with breast cancer. Some clones in this sample may be carry-over from other donors' samples. Sequenced: breast tumor tissue. The CDR3 here is CASSYGGGNTGELFF. CDR3 nucleotide sequence: TGTGCCAGCAGTTACGGGGGGGGCAACACCGGGGAGCTGTTTTTT.